The T cell receptor (beta chain) described here comes from a study of T cell responses to AZD1222 COVID-19 vaccine. Clones were sequenced by immunoSEQ multiplex PCR, and TCRdb holds only the in-frame ones, with some missing. There are 100,000 to 120,000 clones in the sample; less than 95% occur only once, and 2.9% lies in the top ten. In regard to this clone: The antigen is undetermined.

Study-wide results and limits: Baseline testing showed seropositivity in only 6 or 7 AZD1222 recipients. Reportedly, close to half of spike-specific TCRs are directed against unmutated variant regions. Repertoires were obtained solely post-peak T cell response.

V was pared by 3 bases and J by 6 bases, with 8 bases of the junction left unmatched. CDR3 size: 15 residues. CDR1 and CDR2 (germline): SGHNT, YYREEE (reference sequence). The source is an adult who received the AZD1222 COVID-19 vaccine. Material: peripheral blood, obtained 28 days after the second AZD1222 dose. The V gene is TRBV5-4, the J gene TRBJ1-1; 10 nucleotides line up with TRBD1. The CDR3 nucleotides are TGTGCCAGCAGCTCCCGGGACAGGGGATCCCCTGAAGCTTTCTTT. Translating gives CASSSRDRGSPEAFF. The variable domain in full, with the rest retrieved from reference TRBV5-4 and TRBJ1-1, is ETGVTQSPTHLIKTRGQQVTLRCSSQSGHNTVSWYQQALGQGPQFIFQYYREEENGRGNFPPRFSGLQFPNYSSELNVNALELDDSALYLCASSSRDRGSPEAFFGQGTRLTVV.